Listed here is a single T cell receptor (beta chain). This specimen belongs to a study of spatial heterogeneity in lung cancer. TCRdb reanalysed the 5' RACE reads using MiXCR and keeps one entry per CDR3 protein. The table records about 95,000 distinct CDR3 sequences, over 8.5% of them present only once. Time point of the sample: sample taken at primary tumor resection. Whole RNA from tumor, nontumor lung or frozen PBMC was sequenced unsorted. The CDR3 runs 17 residues. V lost 4 bases and J 1 base, leaving 17 bases between the germline ends. Germline V gene lookup returns CDR1 LGHNA and CDR2 YNFKEQ. The chain recombines TRBV4-2 with TRBJ1-3; D is perhaps TRBD1 (6 bases). This material consisted of PBMCs, taken at surgery. This sequence was found in a male donor with early-stage non-small cell lung cancer. CDR3 protein: CASSPWRGPRSGNTIYF. The CDR3 nucleotides read TGTGCCAGCAGCCCCTGGCGGGGGCCTCGTTCTGGAAACACCATATATTTT.